The 6 T cell receptor beta chains below come from one sample, sequenced in a study of cytomegalovirus exposure and HLA in healthy donors. The PCR had 60 Vbeta and 13 Jbeta primers. Only in-frame clones appear in the TCRdb table, and some are missing; sequencing was by immunoSEQ multiplex PCR. The sample yields some 100,000 clones, roughly 88% seen once. Material for sequencing was PBMCs. The receptors stem from a woman under 30 in good health and CMV-seronegative.

This clone came up once. The rearrangement uses TRBV28 and TRBJ2-7; 9 positions agree with TRBD1. V dropped 10 bases and J dropped 2; count of bases not matched to a gene: 6. Germline V lookup: CDR1 MDHEN, CDR2 SYDVKM. The CDR3 extends over 13 amino acids. The CDR3 here is CATRTGAAYEQYF. Written as DNA, the CDR3 is TGTGCCACTCGGACAGGGGCCGCCTACGAGCAGTACTTC.

The chain combines TRBV19 with TRBJ1-2; 9 bases are a match to TRBD1. The germline V gene has CDR1 LNHDA and CDR2 SQIVND (reference sequence). CDR3 length equals 14 residues. Unmatched junction bases numbered 6, after V lost 6 bases and J lost 4 bases. The CDR3 DNA is TGTGCCAGTAGGAAATCGGGACAGGGCTATGGCTACACCTTC. This encodes CASRKSGQGYGYTF.

A single count supports this clone. The CDR3 coding sequence is TGTGCCAGCAGTGGGGCTTTTGGCAGCTCCTACGAGCAGTACTTC. It translates to CASSGAFGSSYEQYF. This sequence joins TRBV2 and TRBJ2-7, with D unclear. V was cut by 4 bases and J by 0 bases, with 13 bases left in between. CDR3 length: 15 residues. CDR1 and CDR2 (germline): SNHLY, FYNNEI.

The chain employs TRBV28 and TRBJ1-3, with D tentatively TRBD1 (6 bases). Germline CDR1 MDHEN, CDR2 SYDVKM. The CDR3 spans 14 residues. The V gene lost 6 bases and the J gene lost 4 bases, with 13 bases spanning the gap. CDR3 DNA: TGTGCCAGCAGCCCCACAGGGCCCGGAAACACCATATATTTT. Protein: CASSPTGPGNTIYF.

This clone occurred once. The rearrangement joins TRBV5-3 to TRBJ1-5; D gene ambiguous. TRBV5-3 is an open reading frame whose function is uncertain. The V gene lost 3 bases and the J gene lost 4 bases, with 17 bases spanning the gap. CDR3 length equals 16 residues. CDR3 DNA sequence: TGTGCCAGAAGCTCAAGAGTACACCCAGGAAATCAGCCCCAGCATTTT. This sequence encodes CARSSRVHPGNQPQHF.

For the CDR3, the DNA is TGCGCCAGCAGCCCAGTCGAATCCACAGATACGCAGTATTTT. Translated, it gives CASSPVESTDTQYF. The chain couples TRBV5-1 to TRBJ2-3; no firm D call. Germline values: CDR1 SGHRS, CDR2 YFSETQ. V lost 4 bases, J lost 2 bases, and 11 bases lay in between. The CDR3 length is 14 residues. Based on the CDR3 plus reference TRBV5-1 and TRBJ2-3, the full variable domain is KAGVTQTPRYLIKTRGQQVTLSCSPISGHRSVSWYQQTPGQGLQFLFEYFSETQRNKGNFPGRFSGRQFSNSRSEMNVSTLELGDSALYLCASSPVESTDTQYFGPGTRLTVL.